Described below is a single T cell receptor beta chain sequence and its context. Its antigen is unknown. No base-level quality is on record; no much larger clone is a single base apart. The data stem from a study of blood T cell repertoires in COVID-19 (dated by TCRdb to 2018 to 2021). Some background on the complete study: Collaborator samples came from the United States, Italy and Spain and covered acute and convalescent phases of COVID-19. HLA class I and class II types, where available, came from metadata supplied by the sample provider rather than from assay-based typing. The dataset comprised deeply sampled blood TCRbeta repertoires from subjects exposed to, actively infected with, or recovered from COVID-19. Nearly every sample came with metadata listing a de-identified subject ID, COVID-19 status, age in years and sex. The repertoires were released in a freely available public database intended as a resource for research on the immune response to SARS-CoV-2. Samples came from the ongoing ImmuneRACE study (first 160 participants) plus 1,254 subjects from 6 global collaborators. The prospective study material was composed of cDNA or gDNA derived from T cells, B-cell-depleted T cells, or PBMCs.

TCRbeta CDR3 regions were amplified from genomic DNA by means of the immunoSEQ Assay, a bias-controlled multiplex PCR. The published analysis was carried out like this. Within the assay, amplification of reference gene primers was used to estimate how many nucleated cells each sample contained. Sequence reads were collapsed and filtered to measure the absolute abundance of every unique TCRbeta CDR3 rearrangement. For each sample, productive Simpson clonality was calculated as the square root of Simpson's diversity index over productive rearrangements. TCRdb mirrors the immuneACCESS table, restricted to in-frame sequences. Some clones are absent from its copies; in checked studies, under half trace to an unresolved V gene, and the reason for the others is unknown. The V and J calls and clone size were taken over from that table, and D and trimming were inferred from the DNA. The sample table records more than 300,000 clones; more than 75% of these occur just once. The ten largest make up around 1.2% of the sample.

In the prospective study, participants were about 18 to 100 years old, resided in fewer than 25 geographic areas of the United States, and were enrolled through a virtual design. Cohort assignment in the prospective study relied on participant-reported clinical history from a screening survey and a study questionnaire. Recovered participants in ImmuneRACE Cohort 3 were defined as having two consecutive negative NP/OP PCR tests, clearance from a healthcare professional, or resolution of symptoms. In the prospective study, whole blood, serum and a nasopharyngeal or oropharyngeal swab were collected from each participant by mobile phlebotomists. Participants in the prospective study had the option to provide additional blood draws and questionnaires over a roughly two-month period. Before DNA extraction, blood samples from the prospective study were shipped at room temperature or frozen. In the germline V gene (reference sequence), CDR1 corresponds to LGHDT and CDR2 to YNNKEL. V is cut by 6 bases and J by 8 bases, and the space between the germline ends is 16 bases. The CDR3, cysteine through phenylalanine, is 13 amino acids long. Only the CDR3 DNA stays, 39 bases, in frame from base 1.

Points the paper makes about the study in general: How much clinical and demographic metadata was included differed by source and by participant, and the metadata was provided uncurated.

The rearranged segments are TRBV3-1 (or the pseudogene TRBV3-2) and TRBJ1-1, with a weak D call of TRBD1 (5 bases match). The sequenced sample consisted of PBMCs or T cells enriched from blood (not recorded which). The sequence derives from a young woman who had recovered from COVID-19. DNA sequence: TGTGCCAGCAGTCCTCAAACAGGAGGGGAAGCTTTCTTT. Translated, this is CASSPQTGGEAFF.